Described below is a single TCR beta chain sequence and its context. This table comes from immunoSEQ multiplex PCR, and its TCRdb copy is limited to in-frame clones, with some not included. The table lists 40,000 to 50,000 clones, approximately 93% of them singletons, with under 0.55% in the top ten. The data stem from a study of T cell changes during pregnancy in multiple sclerosis. This CDR3 region has 15 residues. Trimming took 1 base from V and 0 from J, leaving 7 bases between them. In germline, CDR1 is WNHNN, CDR2 SYGVQD (reference sequence). The source was CD4+ T cells from peripheral blood mononuclear cells, collected in the first trimester of pregnancy. This TCR came from a female donor with multiple sclerosis, enrolled in a pregnancy study. The chain recombines TRBV10-1 with TRBJ2-1, with D possibly TRBD2 on 5 matching bases. CDR3 sequence (DNA): TGCGCCAGCAGTGAGTTGAGCGGCTCCTACAATGAGCAGTTCTTC. Its translation: CASSELSGSYNEQFF.